This T cell receptor (beta chain) was identified during a study of blood T cell repertoires in COVID-19 (dated by TCRdb to 2018 to 2021). Regarding the complete study: The collaborator samples originated in the United States, Italy and Spain and spanned the acute and convalescent phases of COVID-19. Where HLA class I and class II types were available, the types were taken from metadata supplied by the sample provider, not from assay-based typing. Sample metadata almost always included a de-identified subject ID, COVID-19 status, age in years and sex. The dataset comprised deeply sampled blood TCRbeta repertoires from subjects exposed to, actively infected with, or recovered from COVID-19. The material from the prospective study consisted of cDNA or gDNA derived from T cells, B-cell-depleted T cells, or PBMCs. Samples were obtained from the ongoing ImmuneRACE study (first 160 participants) and from some 1,300 subjects provided by 6 global collaborators. The repertoires were released in a freely available public database meant as a resource for research on the immune response to SARS-CoV-2.

Results and caveats for the whole study, not just this receptor: Clinical and demographic metadata were provided uncurated, with the amount varying by source and participant.

Collaborating institutions collected whole blood in K2EDTA tubes following their own protocols. Collaborator samples were shipped for TCRbeta analysis as frozen whole blood, isolated PBMCs, or DNA extracted from either sample type. TCRbeta CDR3 regions were amplified from genomic DNA by means of the immunoSEQ Assay, a bias-controlled multiplex PCR. The study's processing was this. Within the assay, amplification of reference gene primers was used to estimate how many nucleated cells each sample contained. Sequence reads were collapsed and filtered to measure the absolute abundance of every unique TCRbeta CDR3 rearrangement. For each sample, productive Simpson clonality was calculated by taking the square root of Simpson's diversity index across productive rearrangements. TCRdb provides this immuneACCESS table in a form limited to in-frame rearrangements. Some clones are lacking; in checked studies, under half of them reflect an unresolved V gene, and why the rest are absent is not known. V and J calls and clone size are copied from that table; D and trimming were computed from the DNA. Across this sample there are around 75,000 clones, with 90% seen only once. Around 5.3% of the sample is in the top ten clones.

The CDR3 starts with the cysteine, ends with the phenylalanine, and has 16 residues. The entry retains the CDR3 DNA only, 48 bases that are in frame from base 1. V is reduced by 5 bases and J by 0 bases, leaving a spacing of 15 bases between them. Per the germline V gene (reference sequence), LNHNV is the CDR1 and YYDKDF is the CDR2. For this clone: Which antigen it targets is not known. Base qualities are not recorded, but no much larger clone differs from it by a single base.

Sequencing was carried out using peripheral blood. The chain is made from TRBV15 and TRBJ2-3, with the D segment identity uncertain. The clonotype originates from a middle-aged man with acute or convalescent COVID-19. The nucleotide sequence is given as TGTGCCACCAGCGCCCCGTGGTCCGGGAGCACAGATACGCAGTATTTT. Translated, this is CATSAPWSGSTDTQYF.